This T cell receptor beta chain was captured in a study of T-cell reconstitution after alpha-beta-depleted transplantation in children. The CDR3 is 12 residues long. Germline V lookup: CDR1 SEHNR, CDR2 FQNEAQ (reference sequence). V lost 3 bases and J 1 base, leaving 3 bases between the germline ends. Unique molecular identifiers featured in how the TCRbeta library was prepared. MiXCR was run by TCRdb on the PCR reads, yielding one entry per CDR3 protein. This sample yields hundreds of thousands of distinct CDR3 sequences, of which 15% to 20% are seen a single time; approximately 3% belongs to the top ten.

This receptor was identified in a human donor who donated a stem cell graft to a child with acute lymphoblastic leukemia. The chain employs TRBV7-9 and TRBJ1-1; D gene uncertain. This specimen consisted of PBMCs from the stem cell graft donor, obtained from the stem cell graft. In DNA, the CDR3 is TGTGCCAGCAGCTTGCAGAACACTGAAGCTTTCTTT. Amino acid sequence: CASSLQNTEAFF.